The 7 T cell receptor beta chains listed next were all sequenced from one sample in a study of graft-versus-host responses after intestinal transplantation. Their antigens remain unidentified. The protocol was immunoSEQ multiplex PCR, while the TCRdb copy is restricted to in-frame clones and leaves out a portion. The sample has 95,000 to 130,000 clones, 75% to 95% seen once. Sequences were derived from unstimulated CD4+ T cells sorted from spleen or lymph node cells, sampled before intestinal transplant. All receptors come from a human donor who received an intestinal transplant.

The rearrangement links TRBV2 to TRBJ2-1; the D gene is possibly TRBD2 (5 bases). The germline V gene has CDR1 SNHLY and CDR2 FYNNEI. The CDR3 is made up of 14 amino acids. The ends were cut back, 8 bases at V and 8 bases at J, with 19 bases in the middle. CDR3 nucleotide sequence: TGTGCCAGCTCTCGACAACTAGGCCCCGATGAGCAGTTCTTC. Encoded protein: CASSRQLGPDEQFF.

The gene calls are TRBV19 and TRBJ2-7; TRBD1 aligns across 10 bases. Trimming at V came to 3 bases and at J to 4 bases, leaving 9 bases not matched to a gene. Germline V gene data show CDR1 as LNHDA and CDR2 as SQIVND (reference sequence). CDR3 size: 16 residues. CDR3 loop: CASSILKGTGVYEQYF. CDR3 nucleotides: TGTGCCAGTAGTATTCTGAAGGGGACAGGGGTGTACGAGCAGTACTTC.

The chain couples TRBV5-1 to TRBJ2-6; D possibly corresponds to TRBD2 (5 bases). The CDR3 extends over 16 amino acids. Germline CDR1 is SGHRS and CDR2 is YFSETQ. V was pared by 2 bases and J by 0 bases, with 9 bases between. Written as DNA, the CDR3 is TGCGCCAGCAGCTTCCTGCGGGCCTCTGGGGCCAACGTCCTGACTTTC. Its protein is CASSFLRASGANVLTF. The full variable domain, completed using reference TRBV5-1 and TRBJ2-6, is KAGVTQTPRYLIKTRGQQVTLSCSPISGHRSVSWYQQTPGQGLQFLFEYFSETQRNKGNFPGRFSGRQFSNSRSEMNVSTLELGDSALYLCASSFLRASGANVLTFGAGSRLTVL.

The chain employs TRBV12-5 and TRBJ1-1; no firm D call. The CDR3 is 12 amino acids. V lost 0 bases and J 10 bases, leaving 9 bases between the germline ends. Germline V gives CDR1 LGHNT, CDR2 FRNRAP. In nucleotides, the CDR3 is TGTGCTAGTGGTTTGGTAAATCAAGCAGCTTTCTTT. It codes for CASGLVNQAAFF.

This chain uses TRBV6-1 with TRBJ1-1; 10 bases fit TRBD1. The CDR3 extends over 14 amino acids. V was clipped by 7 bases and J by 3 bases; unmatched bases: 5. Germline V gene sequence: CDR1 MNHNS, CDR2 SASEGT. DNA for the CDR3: TGTGCCAGCACCAAGACAGGGGGCTACACTGAAGCTTTCTTT. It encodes CASTKTGGYTEAFF.

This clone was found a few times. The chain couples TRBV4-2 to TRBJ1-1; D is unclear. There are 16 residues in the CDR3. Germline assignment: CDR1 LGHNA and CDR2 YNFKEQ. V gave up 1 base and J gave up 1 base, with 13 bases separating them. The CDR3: CASSQAPRRGNTEAFF. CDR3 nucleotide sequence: TGTGCCAGCAGCCAAGCTCCTCGCCGGGGGAACACTGAAGCTTTCTTT.

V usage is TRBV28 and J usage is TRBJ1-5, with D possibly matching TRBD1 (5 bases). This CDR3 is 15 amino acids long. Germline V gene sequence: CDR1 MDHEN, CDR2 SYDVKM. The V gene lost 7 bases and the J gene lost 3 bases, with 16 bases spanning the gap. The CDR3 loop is CASNLGGSNNQPQHF. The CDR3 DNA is TGTGCCAGCAATCTCGGGGGTAGTAACAATCAGCCCCAGCATTTT.